This passage covers 22 T cell receptor beta chains from one sample sequenced in a study of blood T cell repertoires in COVID-19. The data were produced by immunoSEQ multiplex PCR, yet TCRdb's version contains in-frame clones alone and is incomplete. The sample shows 70,000 to 80,000 clones, approximately 80% of them seen only once. Source material: peripheral blood. The receptors here all came from a human donor in a cohort sampled during active COVID-19.

The rearrangement uses TRBV5-1 and TRBJ2-2; D is unresolved. Trimming took 2 bases from V and 4 from J, leaving 9 bases between them. In germline, CDR1 is SGHRS, CDR2 YFSETQ. The CDR3 has 14 amino acids. Written as DNA, the CDR3 is TGCGCCAGCAGCTTTGGGCAGTCCACCGGGGAGCTGTTTTTT. Translation: CASSFGQSTGELFF.

J is TRBJ2-3 and V is TRBV2, with TRBD2 matching 8 bases. Germline CDR1 SNHLY, CDR2 FYNNEI. Trimming cost V 6 bases and J 2 bases; bases outside gene matches: 10. This CDR3 contains 16 residues. The CDR3 here is CASRFITSGITDTQYF. The DNA of the CDR3 is TGTGCCAGCAGGTTCATAACTAGCGGCATCACAGATACGCAGTATTTT.

The chain recombines TRBV19 with TRBJ2-6; 7 bases fit TRBD1. V was pared by 5 bases and J by 0 bases, with 10 bases of the junction left unmatched. The CDR3 has 18 residues. CDR1 LNHDA and CDR2 SQIVND come from the germline V gene (reference sequence). The CDR3 nucleotides read TGTGCCAGTAGTGACCCGGGACAGAGAAACTCTGGGGCCAACGTCCTGACTTTC. Its protein product is CASSDPGQRNSGANVLTF.

The rearrangement uses TRBV28 and TRBJ1-4, with TRBD1 identical over 8 bases. V lost 4 bases, J lost 8 bases, and 9 bases stayed unmatched. Germline values: CDR1 MDHEN, CDR2 SYDVKM. The CDR3 runs 15 residues. The CDR3 DNA reads TGTGCCAGCAGTTCCTCCGGGACAGGAAAAGAAAAACTGTTTTTT. Translation: CASSSSGTGKEKLFF.

J is TRBJ2-2 and V is TRBV4-3; perhaps TRBD1 as D (5 bases). The CDR3 is 17 residues long. V lost 4 bases to trimming and J lost 4 bases, with 19 bases between them. The germline V gene encodes CDR1 LGHNA and CDR2 YSLEER. This CDR3 is CASSRSLDTRVTGELFF. CDR3 nucleotide sequence: TGCGCCAGCAGCCGCTCTTTGGACACCCGTGTCACCGGGGAGCTGTTTTTT.

The CDR3, as DNA: TGCGCCAGCAGCCAAAATGCTAGGGGCTCTGGAAACACCATATATTTT. Its translation is CASSQNARGSGNTIYF. J is TRBJ1-3 and V is TRBV4-3; TRBD1 is a possible D gene (5 bases). The V end lost 2 bases, the J end lost 0 bases, and 11 bases lay between the germline ends. From germline, CDR1 is LGHNA and CDR2 YSLEER. The CDR3 length is 16 residues.

This clone was counted a single time. This chain joins TRBV10-1 and TRBJ2-3; D is perhaps TRBD2 (5 bases). Germline values: CDR1 WNHNN, CDR2 SYGVQD (reference sequence). Trimming cost V 6 bases and J 6 bases, with 16 bases left between them. The CDR3 has 14 residues. The CDR3 DNA sequence: TGCGCCAGCAGGGGAGCCACATTTGGGGATACGCAGTATTTT. It encodes CASRGATFGDTQYF.

This chain links TRBV19 with TRBJ2-7, with 10 bases lining up with TRBD2. This CDR3 contains 15 residues. V was pared by 4 bases and J by 0 bases, with 3 bases of the junction left unmatched. CDR1 and CDR2 (germline): LNHDA, SQIVND (reference sequence). The CDR3 DNA is TGTGCCAGTAGTACTAGCGGGGGTAGCTCCTACGAGCAGTACTTC. Encoded protein: CASSTSGGSSYEQYF.

The rearrangement uses TRBV6-6 and TRBJ1-5; unclear D gene. With 4 bases removed from V and 6 bases from J, the gap between germline ends came to 10 bases. CDR1 and CDR2 from the germline V gene are MNHNY and SVGAGI (reference sequence). The CDR3 runs 13 residues. The CDR3 sequence is CASSSGFAQPQHF. CDR3 sequence (DNA): TGTGCCAGCAGTTCGGGGTTCGCTCAGCCCCAGCATTTT.

The genes are TRBV6-5 and TRBJ2-2; the match to TRBD1 covers 8 bases. The CDR3 covers 16 residues. With 4 bases clipped from V and 7 bases from J, the junction kept 11 bases outside the gene matches. Per the germline V gene, CDR1 is MNHEY and CDR2 is SVGAGI. The CDR3 region is CASSLTGGLIGGELFF. The CDR3 DNA reads TGTGCCAGCAGTTTAACAGGGGGGTTAATAGGCGGGGAGCTGTTTTTT.

The chain couples TRBV27 to TRBJ2-7; 9 nucleotides align to TRBD1. Germline CDR1 MNHEY, CDR2 SMNVEV (reference sequence). The CDR3 consists of 15 residues. V was clipped by 8 bases and J by 5 bases; unmatched bases: 13. CDR3 DNA: TGTGCCAGCCATCAGTACGGGACAGGGTCACACGAGCAGTACTTC. Translation gives CASHQYGTGSHEQYF.

The chain has TRBV7-9 and TRBJ2-3; no reliable D call. The CDR3 spans 12 residues. V lost 3 bases and J 6 bases, leaving 7 bases between the germline ends. Germline CDR1 SEHNR, CDR2 FQNEAQ (reference sequence). The CDR3 bases are TGTGCCAGCAGCTTTCGGGTTGATACGCAGTATTTT. Protein sequence: CASSFRVDTQYF.

This chain links TRBV9 with TRBJ2-6, with D perhaps TRBD2 (6 bases). Trimming pared 2 bases from V and 0 bases from J, leaving 18 bases between. The CDR3 covers 19 residues. CDR1 and CDR2 from the germline V gene are SGDLS and YYNGEE. The CDR3 DNA follows: TGTGCCAGCAGCGTCGACCTGGGAGGACCACCCTCTGGGGCCAACGTCCTGACTTTC. Its protein product is CASSVDLGGPPSGANVLTF. The full variable domain, its missing parts supplied by reference TRBV9 and TRBJ2-6, is DSGVTQTPKHLITATGQRVTLRCSPRSGDLSVYWYQQSLDQGLQFLIQYYNGEERAKGNILERFSAQQFPDLHSELNLSSLELGDSALYFCASSVDLGGPPSGANVLTFGAGSRLTVL.

The chain links TRBV28 to TRBJ2-1, with 7 bases fitting TRBD2. The CDR3 extends over 16 amino acids. Germline values: CDR1 MDHEN, CDR2 SYDVKM. After removal of 4 bases from V and 1 base from J, the junction contained 7 bases not matched to a gene. CDR3 protein: CASSSPSGGSYNEQFF. The CDR3 DNA is TGTGCCAGCAGTTCACCCTCCGGGGGGTCCTACAATGAGCAGTTCTTC.

The chain is built from TRBV6-5 and TRBJ1-5; no definite D call. V was trimmed by 0 bases and J by 1 base, leaving 10 bases between them. From germline, CDR1 is MNHEY and CDR2 SVGAGI. There are 16 residues in the CDR3. The CDR3 reads CASSYSSPGSNQPQHF. For the CDR3, the DNA is TGTGCCAGCAGTTACTCTTCCCCGGGGAGCAATCAGCCCCAGCATTTT.

This chain joins TRBV5-1 and TRBJ2-1, with TRBD2 matching 10 bases. The CDR3 length is 15 residues. V was pared by 0 bases and J by 6 bases, with 3 bases of the junction left unmatched. Germline CDR1 reads SGHRS; CDR2 reads YFSETQ. Here the CDR3 reads CASSLGTSGINEQFF. In DNA, the CDR3 is TGCGCCAGCAGCTTGGGGACTAGCGGAATCAATGAGCAGTTCTTC.

The rearrangement joins TRBV11-3 to TRBJ2-5; D is perhaps TRBD1 (6 bases). Trimming took 5 bases from V and 0 from J, leaving 10 bases between them. The CDR3 contains 14 residues. The germline CDR1 and CDR2 sequences are SGHNT and YENEEA. CDR3 nucleotides: TGTGCCAGCAGCCAAAGGACAGACCAAGAGACCCAGTACTTC. Protein product: CASSQRTDQETQYF.

DNA for the CDR3: TGTGCCATAGGGACAGGGGAGGGGACTGAAGCTTTCTTT. It is translated as CAIGTGEGTEAFF. This chain connects TRBV25-1 to TRBJ1-1; TRBD1 aligns across 10 bases. The CDR3 spans 13 residues. V lost 10 bases to trimming and J lost 5 bases; unmatched junction nucleotides: 7. The V gene's germline CDR1 is MGHDK and CDR2 SYGVNS.

The J gene is TRBJ2-1, the V gene TRBV18; no clear D gene. The CDR3 is made up of 14 amino acids. Germline V gives CDR1 KGHSH, CDR2 LQKENI. V was cut by 2 bases and J by 5 bases, with 10 bases left in between. The CDR3 here is CASSPSPQNNEQFF. CDR3 bases: TGTGCCAGCTCACCATCCCCCCAGAACAATGAGCAGTTCTTC.

The V call is TRBV15, the J call TRBJ2-3, with 7 bases matching TRBD1. The V gene end was trimmed by 1 base and the J gene end by 8 bases; junction bases not matched to a gene: 9. The CDR3 loop spans 15 amino acids. The germline V gene has CDR1 LNHNV and CDR2 YYDKDF (reference sequence). The CDR3 protein is CATSRARDSRGTQYF. CDR3 sequence (DNA): TGTGCCACCAGCAGAGCCCGGGACAGTCGGGGTACGCAGTATTTT. The complete variable domain, with remaining parts taken from reference TRBV15 and TRBJ2-3, reads DAMVIQNPRYQVTQFGKPVTLSCSQTLNHNVMYWYQQKSSQAPKLLFHYYDKDFNNEADTPDNFQSRRPNTSFCFLDIRSPGLGDTAMYLCATSRARDSRGTQYFGPGTRLTVL.

This clone has only a few counts. This chain links TRBV6-5 with TRBJ2-3; perhaps TRBD2 as D (6 bases). The CDR3 extends over 16 amino acids. The V gene's germline CDR1 is MNHEY and CDR2 SVGAGI. V lost 4 bases, J lost 8 bases, and 22 bases lay in between. Written as DNA, the CDR3 is TGTGCCAGCAGTTCCGGGACTTCAAATAGGGTGGCTACGCAGTATTTT. This codes for CASSSGTSNRVATQYF.

V gene TRBV6-5 combines with J gene TRBJ1-4, with a weak D call TRBD1 (6 bases). Germline-derived CDR1 and CDR2 are MNHEY and SVGAGI. V lost 1 base, J lost 12 bases, and 21 bases lay in between. This CDR3 region has 16 residues. CDR3 sequence reads: CASSYFRKAGALELFF. As DNA, the CDR3 is TGTGCCAGCAGTTACTTTAGAAAGGCGGGGGCACTGGAACTGTTTTTT.